Presented here are 16 T cell receptor beta chains from one specimen sequenced in a study of shared clonotypes between healthy human individuals. The protocol was immunoSEQ multiplex PCR, while the TCRdb copy is restricted to in-frame clones and leaves out a portion. The sample has over 400,000 clones, around four fifths seen once. Specimen: PBMCs. The receptors come from a woman aged 40 to 50 in good health. Some clones in this sample may be carry-over from other donors' samples.

CDR3 in amino acids: CASSTTGVGTEAFF. CDR3 sequence (DNA): TGTGCCAGCTCAACGACAGGGGTCGGCACTGAAGCTTTCTTT. The rearrangement uses TRBV18 and TRBJ1-1; 8 bases fit TRBD1. This CDR3 has 14 residues. Losses at the gene ends were 5 bases for V and 4 bases for J; bases not matched to a gene: 6. CDR1 is KGHSH, CDR2 LQKENI, per germline.

This clone has more than one count but fewer than ten. The rearrangement uses TRBV18 and TRBJ2-2; TRBD1 matches at 8 bases. Trimming at V came to 3 bases and at J to 0 bases, leaving 9 bases not matched to a gene. Germline CDR1 KGHSH, CDR2 LQKENI. The CDR3 has 18 amino acids. The CDR3 DNA follows: TGTGCCAGCTCACCGAGGAGGACAGGGACAACGAACACCGGGGAGCTGTTTTTT. Amino acid sequence: CASSPRRTGTTNTGELFF.

The rearrangement joins TRBV7-2 to TRBJ1-1, with 7 bases that match TRBD1. Trimming at V came to 1 base and at J to 0 bases, leaving 2 bases not matched to a gene. CDR3 length equals 15 residues. Germline V CDR1 and CDR2: SGHTA, FQGNSA. CDR3 protein: CASSLVQGVNTEAFF. CDR3 in DNA: TGTGCCAGCAGCTTAGTGCAGGGGGTGAACACTGAAGCTTTCTTT.

This rearrangement joins TRBV4-2 to TRBJ2-1; TRBD2 matches 7 bases. The CDR3 runs 17 residues. J lost 5 bases, V lost 0 bases, and 10 bases had no gene match. In germline, CDR1 is LGHNA, CDR2 YNFKEQ. This CDR3 is CASSQEGDRDYNNEQFF. The CDR3 region has the DNA TGTGCCAGCAGCCAAGAAGGGGACCGGGACTATAACAATGAGCAGTTCTTC.

The genes are TRBV4-2 and TRBJ2-5, with 7 positions matching TRBD1. After removal of 0 bases from V and 1 base from J, the junction contained 5 bases not matched to a gene. The CDR3 consists of 16 residues. The germline gives CDR1 LGHNA, CDR2 YNFKEQ. The CDR3 sequence: CASSQDHRGPQETQYF. The CDR3 DNA is TGTGCCAGCAGCCAAGACCACAGGGGACCCCAAGAGACCCAGTACTTC.

This chain uses TRBV28 with TRBJ2-7, with D perhaps TRBD1 (5 bases). The CDR3 is made up of 14 amino acids. Looked up from germline, CDR1 is MDHEN and CDR2 is SYDVKM. V was pared by 2 bases and J by 7 bases, with 15 bases between. The CDR3 DNA reads TGTGCCAGCAGTTTAGTATCCAGGGTCCGGGAGCAGTACTTC. It specifies CASSLVSRVREQYF.

The chain joins TRBV7-9 to TRBJ2-7, with D tentatively TRBD1 or TRBD2 (5 bases each). This CDR3 region has 13 residues. Trimming took 8 bases from V and 0 from J, leaving 11 bases between them. From germline, CDR1 is SEHNR and CDR2 FQNEAQ (reference sequence). CDR3 sequence reads: CASGETASYEQYF. In DNA, the CDR3 is TGTGCCAGCGGGGAGACAGCCTCCTACGAGCAGTACTTC.

This clone occurred many times. CDR3 amino acids: CASSLPGIEAFF. For the CDR3, the DNA is TGTGCCAGCAGCTTACCGGGGATTGAAGCTTTCTTT. This chain uses TRBV5-5 with TRBJ1-1; D gene unclear. V dropped 2 bases and J dropped 7 bases, with 9 bases sitting between them. The CDR3 totals 12 residues. Per the germline V gene, CDR1 is SGHKS and CDR2 is YYEKEE (reference sequence). Full variable domain (outside the CDR3, taken from reference TRBV5-5 and TRBJ1-1): DAGVTQSPTHLIKTRGQQVTLRCSPISGHKSVSWYQQVLGQGPQFIFQYYEKEERGRGNFPDRFSARQFPNYSSELNVNALLLGDSALYLCASSLPGIEAFFGQGTRLTVV.

This chain uses TRBV5-4 with TRBJ1-2; 9 bases align to TRBD1. The CDR3 is made up of 14 amino acids. The germline CDR1 and CDR2 sequences are SGHNT and YYREEE (reference sequence). The V segment lost 3 bases and the J segment 7 bases; nucleotides outside the gene matches: 7. The CDR3 DNA reads TGTGCCAGCAGCTCGGGACAGGGAATTGCTGGCTACACCTTC. This sequence encodes CASSSGQGIAGYTF.

This clone was recorded only once. This chain joins TRBV28 and TRBJ2-7, with D possibly matching TRBD2 (5 bases). The V end lost 3 bases, the J end lost 5 bases, and 8 bases lay between the germline ends. The CDR3 is 12 residues long. In germline, CDR1 is MDHEN, CDR2 SYDVKM. The DNA of the CDR3 is TGTGCCAGCAGTTTTAGACTAAACGAGCAGTACTTC. It encodes CASSFRLNEQYF.

V is TRBV2 and J is TRBJ2-5; 9 nucleotides agree with TRBD1. The CDR3 totals 15 residues. Germline values: CDR1 SNHLY, CDR2 FYNNEI. Trimming cost V 2 bases and J 2 bases; bases outside gene matches: 3. The CDR3 protein is CASSEMGQGQETQYF. In nucleotides, the CDR3 is TGTGCCAGCAGTGAAATGGGACAGGGTCAAGAGACCCAGTACTTC.

This clone was seen only a few times. The V gene is TRBV5-8, the J gene TRBJ1-4; 7 bases match TRBD1. V gave up 5 bases and J gave up 0 bases; unmatched junction bases: 7. The CDR3 length is 16 residues. CDR1 and CDR2 (germline): SGHTS, YDEGEE. CDR3: CASRYRGGATNEKLFF. The CDR3 coding sequence is TGTGCCAGCAGATACAGGGGAGGGGCAACTAATGAAAAACTGTTTTTT.

The chain couples TRBV28 to TRBJ2-5, with D possibly matching TRBD2 (6 bases). The CDR3 loop spans 16 amino acids. The germline V gene encodes CDR1 MDHEN and CDR2 SYDVKM. V lost 7 bases and J lost 4, with 22 bases in between. In nucleotides, the CDR3 is TGTGCCAGCACCAAAGGGGCTAGCGTCCGCCCAGAGACCCAGTACTTC. Translation gives CASTKGASVRPETQYF. Using reference TRBV28 and TRBJ2-5 for the parts outside the CDR3, the full variable domain is DVKVTQSSRYLVKRTGEKVFLECVQDMDHENMFWYRQDPGLGLRLIYFSYDVKMKEKGDIPEGYSVSREKKERFSLILESASTNQTSMYLCASTKGASVRPETQYFGPGTRLLVL.

This clone was counted once. The rearrangement links TRBV6-5 to TRBJ2-1; 9 nucleotides align to TRBD2. Trimming at V came to 6 bases and at J to 3 bases, leaving 6 bases not matched to a gene. The length of the CDR3 is 15 residues. The V gene's germline CDR1 is MNHEY and CDR2 SVGAGI. For the CDR3, the DNA is TGTGCCAGCAGACTCGATAGCGGGAGCTACAATGAGCAGTTCTTC. Amino acids: CASRLDSGSYNEQFF.

This clone has just a few counts. The identical CDR3 is also encoded by other nucleotide sequences in the sample. V is TRBV30 and J is TRBJ1-5; D is undetermined. Looked up from germline, CDR1 is GTSNPN and CDR2 is SVGIG (reference sequence). The CDR3 contains 13 residues. The ends were cut back, 0 bases at V and 3 bases at J, with 6 bases in the middle. The CDR3 reads CAWSVRDNQPQHF. The CDR3 DNA is TGTGCCTGGAGTGTAAGAGACAATCAGCCCCAGCATTTT.

V is TRBV28 and J is TRBJ1-2, with D possibly matching TRBD1 (6 bases). V gave up 6 bases and J gave up 8 bases, with 25 bases separating them. The CDR3 extends over 16 amino acids. In germline, CDR1 is MDHEN, CDR2 SYDVKM. The CDR3 here is CASSGPGPRKGGGYTF. The CDR3 DNA follows: TGTGCCAGCAGCGGACCGGGACCGAGGAAGGGGGGGGGCTACACCTTC.